The sample holds a few counts of the clone carrying this TCR beta chain. Its antigen is unidentified. Starting from around 500 ng of total RNA, TCR libraries were made with linear amplification. A single record per CDR3 protein comes from TCRdb applying MiXCR to the reads. The table records approximately 180,000 distinct CDR3 sequences, 74% of them present only once. These data come from a study of healthy donors' naive CD4 and CD8 T cells. The study, taken as a whole, reports: Naive CD4+ and CD8+ cells reportedly differed in usage of most V and J genes.

Trimming cost V 0 bases and J 4 bases, with 10 bases left between them. Per the germline V gene, CDR1 is MNHEY and CDR2 is SVGAGI. The CDR3 spans 15 residues. The TCR was taken from a pool of human donors in good health; the sample pools cells from several healthy donors. The sample was naive CD4+ and CD8+ T cells sorted from blood, pooled from several donors. V and J are TRBV6-5 and TRBJ2-1; no reliable D call. The DNA for the CDR3 is TGTGCCAGCAGTTACTCGATTGGCAGTTACAATGAGCAGTTCTTC. Its protein is CASSYSIGSYNEQFF.